The present T cell receptor (beta chain) was sequenced within a study of T-cell memory formation after mild COVID-19. This clonotype was observed a few times. This CDR3 contains 15 residues. J was trimmed by 5 bases and V by 3 bases; bases with no gene match: 4. CDR1 is SNHLY, CDR2 FYNNEI, per germline. One entry per CDR3 protein, called by TCRdb with MiXCR from the 5' RACE reads. Counted here are about 210,000 distinct CDR3 sequences, under 12% occurring once; the ten biggest clones make up around 2.9%. This TCR derives from a man between 18 and 29 years old who had mild COVID-19 (a few samples of this study predate the infection). Cell type and time point are not known. The rearrangement uses TRBV2 and TRBJ2-2; 9 bases are shared with TRBD2. The sample consisted of PBMCs or a T cell subset sorted from them (not recorded which). For the CDR3, the DNA is TGTGCCAGCAGTGAGTTAGCGGGGGCAACCGGGGAGCTGTTTTTT. This translates into CASSELAGATGELFF.